This entry lists 21 T cell receptor beta chains sequenced from one sample in a study of control samples from healthy donors and cancer patients. The method was immunoSEQ multiplex PCR; TCRdb's version includes in-frame clones alone and lacks a portion of them. This table has tens of thousands of clones, around 85% appearing once. The sequenced sample consisted of PBMCs. These TCRs come from a man in his sixties or seventies with lung cancer.

This clone was counted only a few times. The chain joins TRBV11-2 to TRBJ1-1; D might be TRBD1 (6 bases). The V gene lost 5 bases and the J gene lost 3 bases, with 16 bases spanning the gap. Germline V gene sequence: CDR1 SGHAT, CDR2 FQNNGV. CDR3 length: 15 amino acids. Here the CDR3 reads CASSPITGLHTEAFF. The CDR3 DNA follows: TGTGCCAGCAGCCCAATAACAGGGCTGCACACTGAAGCTTTCTTT.

This chain connects TRBV27 to TRBJ1-1; D is unclear. V lost 4 bases and J 6 bases, leaving 9 bases between the germline ends. This CDR3 is built from 12 residues. Germline loops: CDR1 MNHEY, CDR2 SMNVEV (reference sequence). The CDR3 reads CASSSGAAEAFF. CDR3 nucleotide sequence: TGTGCCAGCAGTTCCGGCGCGGCTGAAGCTTTCTTT.

V and J are TRBV19 and TRBJ1-1; D possibly corresponds to TRBD1 (6 bases). The CDR3 is 15 residues long. V lost 5 bases and J lost 8, with 21 bases in between. Germline CDR1 and CDR2: LNHDA and SQIVND (reference sequence). CDR3 loop: CASSAVRTALREAFF. CDR3 sequence (DNA): TGTGCCAGTAGTGCGGTGCGGACAGCTTTACGCGAAGCTTTCTTT.

V is TRBV7-9 and J is TRBJ2-6, with TRBD1 identical over 7 bases. Germline V lookup: CDR1 SEHNR, CDR2 FQNEAQ (reference sequence). The CDR3 is 17 amino acids. Losses at the gene ends were 5 bases for V and 0 bases for J; bases not matched to a gene: 7. CDR3 nucleotides: TGTGCCAGCAGCCCCCGGGACAGATCCTCTGGGGCCAACGTCCTGACTTTC. As protein: CASSPRDRSSGANVLTF.

The chain has TRBV24-1 and TRBJ1-5, with 8 bases lining up with TRBD1. The trim removed 2 bases at V and 2 bases at J, leaving 13 bases unmatched. Germline CDR1 is KGHDR and CDR2 is SFDVKD. This CDR3 spans 19 amino acids. CDR3 in amino acids: CATSDYLYRTGMGNQPQHF. CDR3 coding DNA: TGTGCCACCAGTGATTACCTATATCGGACAGGGATGGGCAATCAGCCCCAGCATTTT.

The chain combines TRBV30 with TRBJ2-7; TRBD2 matches at 8 bases. The V segment lost 4 bases and the J segment 5 bases; nucleotides outside the gene matches: 16. Germline CDR1 GTSNPN, CDR2 SVGIG (reference sequence). The CDR3 runs 16 residues. This chain's CDR3 is CAWTSRGASGPHEQYF. The CDR3 bases are TGTGCCTGGACTTCTCGGGGGGCTAGCGGGCCCCACGAGCAGTACTTC.

The chain uses TRBV23-1 and TRBJ1-1, with 7 bases identical to TRBD1. TRBV23-1 has ORF status, its function being uncertain. The CDR3 contains 13 residues. The V and J ends lost 3 bases and 3 bases, in that order; junction bases with no gene match: 1. The CDR3 reads CASSQQGDTEAFF. DNA of the CDR3: TGCGCCAGCAGTCAGCAGGGGGACACTGAAGCTTTCTTT.

The rearrangement uses TRBV9 and TRBJ2-7; the match to TRBD2 covers 7 bases. CDR3 length equals 12 residues. Germline V gene data show CDR1 as SGDLS and CDR2 as YYNGEE. V trimming: 2 bases; J trimming: 6 bases; junction bases outside the gene matches: 2. The CDR3 here is CASSVGEGEQYF. CDR3 nucleotide sequence: TGTGCCAGCAGCGTCGGGGAGGGCGAGCAGTACTTC.

This chain uses TRBV28 with TRBJ1-4; possibly TRBD1 for D (5 bases). The CDR3 has 14 amino acids. V was pared by 5 bases and J by 6 bases, with 13 bases between. Germline CDR1 and CDR2: MDHEN and SYDVKM. The CDR3: CASSRGAGDEKLFF. The CDR3 bases are TGTGCCAGCAGTCGGGGTGCGGGGGATGAAAAACTGTTTTTT. The full variable domain, rest sourced from reference TRBV28 and TRBJ1-4, is DVKVTQSSRYLVKRTGEKVFLECVQDMDHENMFWYRQDPGLGLRLIYFSYDVKMKEKGDIPEGYSVSREKKERFSLILESASTNQTSMYLCASSRGAGDEKLFFGSGTQLSVL.

This rearrangement joins TRBV19 to TRBJ2-1; the D gene is possibly TRBD1 (6 bases). CDR1 and CDR2 (germline): LNHDA, SQIVND (reference sequence). The CDR3 is made up of 13 amino acids. The V and J ends lost 4 bases and 6 bases respectively, with 10 bases between them. The CDR3 nucleotides are TGTGCCAGTAGTAAAACGACAGGCAATGAGCAGTTCTTC. This encodes CASSKTTGNEQFF.

J is TRBJ2-1 and V is TRBV5-6; TRBD2 might be the D (6 bases). CDR1 and CDR2 (germline): SGHDT, YYEEEE. The CDR3 loop spans 13 amino acids. V lost 7 bases and J 8 bases, leaving 16 bases between the germline ends. This CDR3 is CASGGTAGDEQFF. In DNA, the CDR3 is TGTGCCAGCGGAGGAACAGCGGGCGATGAGCAGTTCTTC.

This sequence joins TRBV28 and TRBJ1-5; TRBD1 matches 8 bases. CDR1 and CDR2 from the germline V gene are MDHEN and SYDVKM. This CDR3 comprises 15 residues. V shed 5 bases and J 4 bases; nucleotides not matched to a gene: 7. DNA of the CDR3: TGTGCCAGCAGTACCGGGACAGGTAGTAATCAGCCCCAGCATTTT. Its protein product is CASSTGTGSNQPQHF.

The V call is TRBV6-1, the J call TRBJ2-1; tentatively, D is TRBD1 (6 bases). Germline V gene sequence: CDR1 MNHNS, CDR2 SASEGT. The CDR3 covers 13 residues. Trimming removed 0 bases from V and 11 bases from J, with 11 bases in between. The chain's CDR3 is CASSEAVRGKQFF. The CDR3 nucleotides read TGTGCCAGCAGTGAAGCAGTAAGGGGGAAGCAGTTCTTC.

The chain carries TRBV19 and TRBJ2-7; the D gene is possibly TRBD1 (5 bases). The length of the CDR3 is 15 residues. Germline CDR1 is LNHDA and CDR2 is SQIVND (reference sequence). Trimming took 3 bases from V and 2 from J, leaving 14 bases between them. The CDR3 here is CASSIVVDRAYEQYF. The CDR3 coding sequence is TGTGCCAGTAGTATCGTTGTAGACAGAGCCTACGAGCAGTACTTC.

The chain recombines TRBV6-6 with TRBJ2-5; 12 bases are shared with TRBD2. After removal of 5 bases from V and 7 bases from J, the junction contained 14 bases not matched to a gene. This CDR3 comprises 17 residues. CDR1 and CDR2 from the germline V gene are MNHNY and SVGAGI (reference sequence). The CDR3 loop is CASSLAGGRSFEGTQYF. CDR3 bases: TGTGCCAGCAGTCTAGCGGGGGGGCGGTCTTTCGAGGGGACCCAGTACTTC.

The genes are TRBV7-2 and TRBJ2-5, with 7 nucleotides matching TRBD1. The length of the CDR3 is 15 residues. V was pared by 5 bases and J by 3 bases, with 9 bases of the junction left unmatched. Germline V gene data show CDR1 as SGHTA and CDR2 as FQGNSA. In DNA form, the CDR3 reads TGTGCCAGCAGCCCCCCCGGGACAGCCGAAGAGACCCAGTACTTC. This sequence encodes CASSPPGTAEETQYF.

The V and J genes are TRBV11-1 and TRBJ2-7; D ambiguous. Per germline, CDR1 SGHAT and CDR2 FQDESV (reference sequence). The germline V and J ends were trimmed by 5 bases and 3 bases, with 8 bases remaining between them. The CDR3 totals 12 residues. This CDR3 reads CASSLSGYEQYF. As DNA, the CDR3 is TGTGCCAGCAGCCTCTCAGGCTACGAGCAGTACTTC.

V and J are TRBV6-2 or TRBV6-3 and TRBJ1-1; D remains ambiguous. The V gene's germline CDR1 is MNHEY and CDR2 SVGEGT. There are 13 residues in the CDR3. V was cut by 2 bases and J by 4 bases, with 8 bases left in between. The CDR3 here is CASSYGVSTEAFF. The DNA of the CDR3 is TGTGCCAGCAGTTACGGCGTTTCCACTGAAGCTTTCTTT.

This rearrangement joins TRBV12-3 or TRBV12-4 to TRBJ2-1; a possible D gene is TRBD1 (6 bases). Trimming pared 3 bases from V and 8 bases from J, leaving 11 bases between. The CDR3 is made up of 13 amino acids. The CDR3 spells CASSFSQGDEQFF. DNA for the CDR3: TGTGCCAGCAGTTTTTCACAGGGCGATGAGCAGTTCTTC.

The rearrangement links TRBV5-1 to TRBJ2-3, with D tentatively TRBD1 or TRBD2 (6 bases each). The CDR3 sequence is 18 residues long. Trimming stripped 0 bases from V and 0 bases from J, with 17 bases between. The germline CDR1 and CDR2 sequences are SGHRS and YFSETQ. The CDR3 loop is CASSLAGSGATSTDTQYF. DNA for the CDR3: TGCGCCAGCAGCTTGGCCGGGTCGGGGGCGACTAGCACAGATACGCAGTATTTT.

The genes are TRBV7-3 and TRBJ2-3; 14 bases agree with TRBD2. V trimming: 5 bases; J trimming: 5 bases; junction bases outside the gene matches: 6. Germline CDR1 is SGHTA and CDR2 is FQGTGA. The CDR3 has 16 amino acids. The CDR3 region has the DNA TGTGCCAGCAGCGAGTGGACTAGCGGGGGGCTAGATACGCAGTATTTT. Amino acid sequence: CASSEWTSGGLDTQYF.